Listed below are T cell receptor beta chains from one sample, sequenced in a study of OX40 agonist ivuxolimab in advanced cancers. Here immunoSEQ multiplex PCR was the method, and the copy in TCRdb shows in-frame clones only, minus some. The top ten clones hold approximately 0.92% of a sample with 57,000 or so clones, roughly 85% of them seen once. The specimen was CD4+ or CD8+ T cells sorted from blood, collected in a trial of the OX40 agonist ivuxolimab. The receptor set was obtained from an adult with an advanced solid tumor such as melanoma, head and neck, liver or kidney cancer. CDR3s include the opening cysteine and the closing phenylalanine or tryptophan. Fields, in order: CDR3 length, V gene, CDR3 protein.

>13|TRBV18
CASSQASNSPLHF
>14|TRBV7-2
CASSPTGGPYEQYF
>14|TRBV7-2
CASSFDRSNQPQHF
>15|TRBV4-1
CASRAAAGSNQPQHF
>14|TRBV15
CATSRQGQSYEQYF
>14|TRBV18
CASSPKGAGNEQYF
>16|TRBV2
CASSVVGGLNTGELFF
>15|TRBV9
CASSPGASGLFEQFF
>16|TRBV7-8
CASSLGRGTGDYEQYF
>15|TRBV6-6
CASNTQGSRTGELFF
>15|TRBV6-5
CASSYSTGRQCEQYF
>16|TRBV7-6
CASSLGQGLSYNEQFF
>15|TRBV7-2
CASGRGGRGTGELFF
>15|TRBV6-5
CASSQSQGAYYEQYF
>14|TRBV29-1
CSGVRAGGTGELFF
>15|TRBV2
CASSEAGGRDNEQFF
>12|TRBV30
CAWTAGPYEQYF
>20|TRBV4-2
CASSQIVRPRTSGYQETQYF
>14|TRBV7-8
CASSLGKRTGELFF
>13|TRBV7-9
CASSFGSNNEQFF
>13|TRBV11-2
CASSLKRNTEAFF
>13|TRBV19
CASSRTISYEQYF
>14|TRBV18
CASSPGQGNEKLFF
>12|TRBV2
CASSDLAYEQYF
>13|TRBV4-1
CASSQGSYQPQHF
>15|TRBV11-3
CASSLGHTNTGELFF
>13|TRBV6-1
CASHRTAKETQYF
>14|TRBV7-9
CASSLLGAGETQYF
>8|TRBV11-2
CAHPEQYF
>13|TRBV18
CASSPNHQETQYF
>13|TRBV7-7
CASSSGDVGEQFF
>14|TRBV29-1
CSVEDPQGAYEQYF